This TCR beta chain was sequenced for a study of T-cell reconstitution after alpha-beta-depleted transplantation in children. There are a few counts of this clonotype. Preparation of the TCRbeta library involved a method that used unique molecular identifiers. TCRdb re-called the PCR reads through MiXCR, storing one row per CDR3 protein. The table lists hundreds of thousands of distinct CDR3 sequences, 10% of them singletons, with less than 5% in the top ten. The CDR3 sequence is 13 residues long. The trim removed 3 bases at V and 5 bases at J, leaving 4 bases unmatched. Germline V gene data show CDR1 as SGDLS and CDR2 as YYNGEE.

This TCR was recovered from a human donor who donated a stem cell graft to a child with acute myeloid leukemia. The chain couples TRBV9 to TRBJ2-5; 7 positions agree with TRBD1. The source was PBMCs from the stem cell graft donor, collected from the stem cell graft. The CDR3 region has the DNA TGTGCCAGCAGCGACAGGGGTAGCGAGACCCAGTACTTC. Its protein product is CASSDRGSETQYF.